The rows below give T cell receptor beta chains drawn from one sample of a study of beta chain features in type 1 diabetes. The method was immunoSEQ multiplex PCR; TCRdb's version includes in-frame clones alone and lacks a portion of them. The sample lists hundreds of thousands of clones, roughly 15% occurring once. The material sequenced was naive CD4+ T cells from blood. These receptor sequences come from a woman between 18 and 30 years old in good health. CDR3s include the opening cysteine and the closing phenylalanine or tryptophan. A D gene is named only where the DNA matches it firmly. Expanded clones are given a class, and other clones once, few, many or no size at all.

v_gene: TRBV7-7; len: 15; j_gene: TRBJ2-3; d_gene: TRBD2; abundance: few; CDR3nt: TGTGCTAGCAGCCTCAGCGGGACGGCCACAGATACGCAGTATTTT; CDR3aa: CASSLSGTATDTQYF
v_gene: TRBV5-1; len: 17; j_gene: TRBJ2-1; d_gene: TRBD1; abundance: few; CDR3nt: TGCGCCAGCAGCTCGTACAACCGGGACAGGTCATACAATGAGCAGTTCTTC; CDR3aa: CASSSYNRDRSYNEQFF
v_gene: TRBV18; len: 13; j_gene: TRBJ2-7; d_gene: NA; abundance: NA; CDR3nt: TGTGCCAGCTCACCGGGACTGAGCTACGAGCAGTACTTC; CDR3aa: CASSPGLSYEQYF
v_gene: TRBV4-3; len: 14; j_gene: TRBJ2-3; d_gene: NA; abundance: few; CDR3nt: TGCGCCAGCAGCCAAGATCTGGGCACAGATACGCAGTATTTT; CDR3aa: CASSQDLGTDTQYF
v_gene: TRBV13; len: 16; j_gene: TRBJ2-2; d_gene: TRBD2; abundance: few; CDR3nt: TGTGCCAGCAGCTTAGCCGCGGGACTAGCCACCGGGGAGCTGTTTTTT; CDR3aa: CASSLAAGLATGELFF
v_gene: TRBV5-6; len: 16; j_gene: TRBJ2-3; d_gene: NA; abundance: few; CDR3nt: TGTGCCAGCAGAGGGGGGCCCACTTACTACACAGATACGCAGTATTTT; CDR3aa: CASRGGPTYYTDTQYF
v_gene: TRBV27; len: 18; j_gene: TRBJ2-5; d_gene: TRBD2; abundance: NA; CDR3nt: TGTGCCAGCAGTTTATCGCCCGCGGGAGGCCCGAACCAAGAGACCCAGTACTTC; CDR3aa: CASSLSPAGGPNQETQYF
v_gene: TRBV7-2; len: 15; j_gene: TRBJ2-1; d_gene: TRBD2; abundance: NA; CDR3nt: TGTGCCAGCAGCAATTGGGCTAGCGGCTACAATGAGCAGTTCTTC; CDR3aa: CASSNWASGYNEQFF
v_gene: TRBV6-1; len: 14; j_gene: TRBJ2-7; d_gene: TRBD1; abundance: few; CDR3nt: TGTGCCAGCAGTGAAGTCGGACAGGGGGTAAAGCAGTACTTC; CDR3aa: CASSEVGQGVKQYF
v_gene: TRBV5-1; len: 15; j_gene: TRBJ2-1; d_gene: NA; abundance: NA; CDR3nt: TGCGCCAGCAGCTTGGGCCACACTACGAACAATGAGCAGTTCTTC; CDR3aa: CASSLGHTTNNEQFF
v_gene: TRBV10-3; len: 13; j_gene: TRBJ2-7; d_gene: NA; abundance: few; CDR3nt: TGTGCCATCAGTGCAAATTCCGGCTACGAGCAGTACTTC; CDR3aa: CAISANSGYEQYF
v_gene: TRBV18; len: 14; j_gene: TRBJ2-5; d_gene: NA; abundance: NA; CDR3nt: TGTGCCAGCTCACCATACAGGGAGCAAGAGACCCAGTACTTC; CDR3aa: CASSPYREQETQYF
v_gene: TRBV11-3; len: 16; j_gene: TRBJ2-3; d_gene: TRBD2; abundance: NA; CDR3nt: TGTGCCAGCAGCTTAGGTGGGACTAGCGGGAGCGGGACGCAGTATTTT; CDR3aa: CASSLGGTSGSGTQYF
v_gene: TRBV2; len: 14; j_gene: TRBJ2-7; d_gene: TRBD1; abundance: NA; CDR3nt: TGTGCCAGCAGTCCAACCGGGACAGCCTACGAGCAGTACTTC; CDR3aa: CASSPTGTAYEQYF
v_gene: TRBV5-1; len: 16; j_gene: TRBJ2-3; d_gene: TRBD1; abundance: NA; CDR3nt: TGCGCCAGCAGCCCTGGACAGGGGGGGAACACAGATACGCAGTATTTT; CDR3aa: CASSPGQGGNTDTQYF
v_gene: TRBV6-1; len: 15; j_gene: TRBJ1-4; d_gene: TRBD1; abundance: NA; CDR3nt: TGTGCCAGCAGTCGGGCTGGACAGGGAAGTGAAAAACTGTTTTTT; CDR3aa: CASSRAGQGSEKLFF
v_gene: TRBV9; len: 15; j_gene: TRBJ2-7; d_gene: TRBD2; abundance: NA; CDR3nt: TGTGCCAGCAGCCGGACTAGCGGGGGAATCTACGAGCAGTACTTC; CDR3aa: CASSRTSGGIYEQYF
v_gene: TRBV28; len: 12; j_gene: TRBJ2-7; d_gene: NA; abundance: NA; CDR3nt: TGTGCCAGCAGTACCACCGAATACGAGCAGTACTTC; CDR3aa: CASSTTEYEQYF
v_gene: TRBV28; len: 13; j_gene: TRBJ2-5; d_gene: NA; abundance: NA; CDR3nt: TGTGCCAGCAGTCTCCCGGAGACAGAGACCCAGTACTTC; CDR3aa: CASSLPETETQYF
v_gene: TRBV6-5; len: 14; j_gene: TRBJ1-2; d_gene: NA; abundance: NA; CDR3nt: TGTGCCAGCAGTTACCGACGGGCTAACTATGGCTACACCTTC; CDR3aa: CASSYRRANYGYTF
v_gene: TRBV5-4; len: 14; j_gene: TRBJ2-7; d_gene: NA; abundance: NA; CDR3nt: TGTGCCAGCAGCGGCGTGACAGGTTCCTACGAGCAGTACTTC; CDR3aa: CASSGVTGSYEQYF
v_gene: TRBV25-1; len: 16; j_gene: TRBJ2-3; d_gene: NA; abundance: NA; CDR3nt: TGTGCCAGCAGTTTAGGGCGGGGAACTAGCACAGATACGCAGTATTTT; CDR3aa: CASSLGRGTSTDTQYF
v_gene: TRBV9; len: 15; j_gene: TRBJ2-2; d_gene: NA; abundance: NA; CDR3nt: TGTGCCAGCAGCGTAGCCCAGGCACTTACCGGGGAGCTGTTTTTT; CDR3aa: CASSVAQALTGELFF
v_gene: TRBV4-3; len: 19; j_gene: TRBJ2-1; d_gene: TRBD2; abundance: few; CDR3nt: TGCGCCAGCAGCCAAGTTCCTAGCGGGAGGCCCTTCTCCTACAATGAGCAGTTCTTC; CDR3aa: CASSQVPSGRPFSYNEQFF
v_gene: TRBV18; len: 15; j_gene: TRBJ1-3; d_gene: NA; abundance: NA; CDR3nt: TGTGCCAGCTCACCACGACAGTTCTCTGGAAACACCATATATTTT; CDR3aa: CASSPRQFSGNTIYF
v_gene: TRBV5-1; len: 13; j_gene: TRBJ2-7; d_gene: NA; abundance: few; CDR3nt: TGCGCCAGCAGCTTGGATGTAGTCCTCGAGCAGTACTTC; CDR3aa: CASSLDVVLEQYF
v_gene: TRBV6-6; len: 16; j_gene: TRBJ2-1; d_gene: TRBD1; abundance: NA; CDR3nt: TGTGCCAGCAGTTCAAATCGAAAACAGGGGAAGAATGAGCAGTTCTTC; CDR3aa: CASSSNRKQGKNEQFF
v_gene: TRBV13; len: 15; j_gene: TRBJ2-7; d_gene: NA; abundance: NA; CDR3nt: TGTGCCAGCAGCACCCGACAGGCCCTCTCCTACGAGCAGTACTTC; CDR3aa: CASSTRQALSYEQYF
v_gene: TRBV5-1; len: 15; j_gene: TRBJ2-2; d_gene: TRBD2; abundance: NA; CDR3nt: TGCGCCAGCCACTTAGCGGGAGGTGTCGTCGGGGAGCTGTTTTTT; CDR3aa: CASHLAGGVVGELFF
v_gene: TRBV7-2; len: 15; j_gene: TRBJ2-2; d_gene: TRBD2; abundance: NA; CDR3nt: TGTGCCAGTAACCCTAGCGGGAGGGCCGACGGGGAGCTGTTTTTT; CDR3aa: CASNPSGRADGELFF
v_gene: TRBV7-9; len: 15; j_gene: TRBJ2-1; d_gene: NA; abundance: NA; CDR3nt: TGTGCCAGCACTTCCAGGGATCATAGGTGGTATGAGCAGTTCTTC; CDR3aa: CASTSRDHRWYEQFF
v_gene: TRBV7-2; len: 15; j_gene: TRBJ1-2; d_gene: NA; abundance: NA; CDR3nt: TGTGCCAGCAGCTTAAGATTGTCAGGGGACTATGGCTACACCTTC; CDR3aa: CASSLRLSGDYGYTF
v_gene: TRBV5-1; len: 13; j_gene: TRBJ2-7; d_gene: NA; abundance: NA; CDR3nt: TGCGCCAGCAGCTTTAGACAGGCCTACGAGCAGTACTTC; CDR3aa: CASSFRQAYEQYF
v_gene: TRBV6-1; len: 13; j_gene: TRBJ1-2; d_gene: NA; abundance: NA; CDR3nt: TGTGCCAGCAGTGAAGGAGCTAACTATGGCTACACCTTC; CDR3aa: CASSEGANYGYTF
v_gene: TRBV5-6; len: 16; j_gene: TRBJ2-5; d_gene: TRBD1; abundance: few; CDR3nt: TGTGCCAGCAGCTTGTCTCTAGGGACAGTTCAAGAGACCCAGTACTTC; CDR3aa: CASSLSLGTVQETQYF
v_gene: TRBV28; len: 16; j_gene: TRBJ1-2; d_gene: NA; abundance: NA; CDR3nt: TGTGCCAGCAGTTTATCGGGGGGGATACAGGGAGGAGGCTACACCTTC; CDR3aa: CASSLSGGIQGGGYTF
v_gene: TRBV7-2; len: 13; j_gene: TRBJ1-5; d_gene: NA; abundance: NA; CDR3nt: TGTGCCAGCAGCTTAGTTAGCAATCAGCCCCAGCATTTT; CDR3aa: CASSLVSNQPQHF
v_gene: TRBV5-6; len: 15; j_gene: TRBJ2-1; d_gene: TRBD2; abundance: few; CDR3nt: TGTGCCAGCAGCGCCACGGGACTAGGATTCAATGAGCAGTTCTTC; CDR3aa: CASSATGLGFNEQFF
v_gene: TRBV29-1; len: 11; j_gene: TRBJ1-2; d_gene: NA; abundance: few; CDR3nt: TGCAGCGTTTCTGGTAACTATGGCTACACCTTC; CDR3aa: CSVSGNYGYTF
v_gene: TRBV2; len: 14; j_gene: TRBJ1-1; d_gene: TRBD1; abundance: NA; CDR3nt: TGTGCCAGCAAAACCGGGACAGCGAACACTGAAGCTTTCTTT; CDR3aa: CASKTGTANTEAFF
v_gene: TRBV4-3; len: 16; j_gene: TRBJ2-5; d_gene: TRBD2; abundance: few; CDR3nt: TGCGCCAGCAGCCAGGGACTAGCCCTAGGGCAAGAGACCCAGTACTTC; CDR3aa: CASSQGLALGQETQYF
v_gene: TRBV15; len: 14; j_gene: TRBJ1-2; d_gene: NA; abundance: few; CDR3nt: TGTGCCACCAGCAGAGATGAGTTTAACTATGGCTACACCTTC; CDR3aa: CATSRDEFNYGYTF
v_gene: TRBV28; len: 13; j_gene: TRBJ2-7; d_gene: NA; abundance: few; CDR3nt: TGTGCCACCTTGAGGGACGGAAAATACGAGCAGTACTTC; CDR3aa: CATLRDGKYEQYF
v_gene: TRBV9; len: 16; j_gene: TRBJ2-2; d_gene: TRBD1; abundance: few; CDR3nt: TGTGCCAGCAGCGCTTGGAGACAGGGGGAAACCGGGGAGCTGTTTTTT; CDR3aa: CASSAWRQGETGELFF
v_gene: TRBV7-9; len: 13; j_gene: TRBJ1-1; d_gene: NA; abundance: few; CDR3nt: TGTGCCAGCAGCCTTAGAGGGGGGACTGAAGCTTTCTTT; CDR3aa: CASSLRGGTEAFF
v_gene: TRBV19; len: 15; j_gene: TRBJ2-5; d_gene: NA; abundance: few; CDR3nt: TGTGCCAGTAGCCAGAACCCTGAAGGCCGAGAGACCCAGTACTTC; CDR3aa: CASSQNPEGRETQYF
v_gene: TRBV19; len: 15; j_gene: TRBJ2-1; d_gene: NA; abundance: NA; CDR3nt: TGTGCCAGTAGTATTGAGGCGGGCTGGGGTAATGAGCAGTTCTTC; CDR3aa: CASSIEAGWGNEQFF
v_gene: TRBV28; len: 15; j_gene: TRBJ2-1; d_gene: NA; abundance: few; CDR3nt: TGTGCCAGCAGCCAAACCTCGCCCGGGTACAATGAGCAGTTCTTC; CDR3aa: CASSQTSPGYNEQFF
v_gene: TRBV6-5; len: 14; j_gene: TRBJ1-1; d_gene: NA; abundance: few; CDR3nt: TGTGCCAGCAGTTATCAGGCTAAGAACACTGAAGCTTTCTTT; CDR3aa: CASSYQAKNTEAFF
v_gene: TRBV6-1; len: 14; j_gene: TRBJ2-5; d_gene: NA; abundance: NA; CDR3nt: TGTGCCAGCAGTGGAGGGTGGGGGGAAGAGACCCAGTACTTC; CDR3aa: CASSGGWGEETQYF
v_gene: TRBV28; len: 16; j_gene: TRBJ2-7; d_gene: TRBD2; abundance: few; CDR3nt: TGTGCCAGCAGTTTATGGAGAACTAGCGGTATCTACGAGCAGTACTTC; CDR3aa: CASSLWRTSGIYEQYF
v_gene: TRBV7-8; len: 16; j_gene: TRBJ1-1; d_gene: TRBD1; abundance: few; CDR3nt: TGTGCCAGCAGCTCTGGTTGGAGGGGGCGACACACTGAAGCTTTCTTT; CDR3aa: CASSSGWRGRHTEAFF
v_gene: TRBV6-5; len: 14; j_gene: TRBJ1-1; d_gene: NA; abundance: NA; CDR3nt: TGTGCCAGCAGTGCCATCGTGGGCAACACTGAAGCTTTCTTT; CDR3aa: CASSAIVGNTEAFF
v_gene: TRBV6-6; len: 14; j_gene: TRBJ1-1; d_gene: TRBD1; abundance: NA; CDR3nt: TGTGCCAGCAGAAAGGGACAGATGAACACTGAAGCTTTCTTT; CDR3aa: CASRKGQMNTEAFF
v_gene: TRBV5-5; len: 17; j_gene: TRBJ2-4; d_gene: NA; abundance: few; CDR3nt: TGTGCCAGCAGCTTTGGGCCCTGGGGGCAGGGGAAAAACATTCAGTACTTC; CDR3aa: CASSFGPWGQGKNIQYF
v_gene: TRBV29-1; len: 16; j_gene: TRBJ2-1; d_gene: NA; abundance: NA; CDR3nt: TGCAGCGTTGAGTTTGGGGGCGCCGACTCCTACAATGAGCAGTTCTTC; CDR3aa: CSVEFGGADSYNEQFF
v_gene: TRBV5-4; len: 14; j_gene: TRBJ2-5; d_gene: NA; abundance: once; CDR3nt: TGTGCCAGCAGCTCTACTACCGGAATAGAGACCCAGTACTTC; CDR3aa: CASSSTTGIETQYF
v_gene: TRBV28; len: 15; j_gene: TRBJ2-1; d_gene: TRBD2; abundance: few; CDR3nt: TGTGCCAGCAGCCCGGGAGGAGGGTTGTACAATGAGCAGTTCTTC; CDR3aa: CASSPGGGLYNEQFF
v_gene: TRBV2; len: 13; j_gene: TRBJ2-5; d_gene: NA; abundance: NA; CDR3nt: TGTGCCAGCAGTGGACAGGGAGGAGAGACCCAGTACTTC; CDR3aa: CASSGQGGETQYF
v_gene: TRBV20-1; len: 11; j_gene: TRBJ1-5; d_gene: NA; abundance: few; CDR3nt: TGCAGTGCTAGGGACCATCAGCCCCAGCATTTT; CDR3aa: CSARDHQPQHF